The subject of this entry is one T cell receptor (beta chain). Antigen specificity is unknown. This entry is derived from a study of graft-versus-host responses after intestinal transplantation. Turning to the study itself: Anti-thymocyte globulin induction, then tacrolimus and steroids for about three years, went to all recipients.

Germline loops: CDR1 SGHTA, CDR2 FQGNSA. CDR3 length: 12 amino acids. V lost 2 bases, J lost 4 bases, and 6 bases lay in between. Assay used: immunoSEQ multiplex PCR; TCRdb lists only in-frame clones, some missing. The table lists 80,000 to 100,000 clones, about 94% of them singletons, with around 0.17% in the top ten. The receptor's source is a human donor who received an intestinal transplant. J is TRBJ2-7 and V is TRBV7-2; D gene ambiguous. The input for sequencing was unstimulated CD4+ T cells sorted from spleen or lymph node cells, taken before intestinal transplant. The CDR3 DNA sequence: TGTGCCAGCAGCTTATCTAGATACGAGCAGTACTTC. Translating it yields CASSLSRYEQYF.